This T cell receptor (beta chain) was documented in a study of CD8 T cells in Susac syndrome. Study observations and caveats: The authors acknowledged that their TCR sequencing and HLA analysis involved a relatively small number of individuals.

Trimming took off 4 bases at V and 5 bases at J, with 11 bases between the two ends. This CDR3 has 13 residues. Looked up from germline, CDR1 is LGHNA and CDR2 is YNFKEQ. Sequencing of TCR beta was performed on blood CD8+ and CD4+ T cells. The multiple sclerosis control cohort comprised treatment-naive individuals presenting with stable or active relapsing-remitting disease. This clonotype has a single count. The target antigen is unknown. It was with random hexamers that about 0.45 to 1 ug RNA was reverse transcribed. Across 54 Vbeta and 13 Jbeta, TCR beta CDR3 was amplified with immunoSEQ multiplex PCR. Via MiXCR, TCRdb re-called the immunoSEQ multiplex PCR reads, giving one row per CDR3 protein. The top ten hold more than 0.15% of the sample, which has a few hundred thousand distinct CDR3 sequences, over 75% seen once.

Sequencing was done on a sample of CD8+ T cells from PBMCs. This receptor was taken from a human donor with multiple sclerosis. The V and J genes are TRBV4-2 and TRBJ1-2, with TRBD1 as a possible D gene (5 bases). The CDR3 loop is CASSPLGEYGYTF. The CDR3 DNA is TGTGCCAGCAGCCCTCTAGGGGAGTATGGCTACACCTTC.